What follows are 19 T cell receptor beta chains derived from one specimen sequenced in a study of T cells in Graves' hyperthyroidism and ophthalmopathy. Amplification targeted TCR beta CDR3 regions from RNA transcripts. First-round RT-PCR with HTBI primers amplified the TCR CDR3 region. TCRdb redid the calling of the multiplex PCR reads with MiXCR, one entry per CDR3 protein. Of about 600,000 distinct CDR3 sequences listed, about a sixth were seen once; the top ten hold roughly 3.3%. The sequencing input was blood. All receptors come from a woman in her 40s with Graves' ophthalmopathy.

This chain links TRBV20-1 with TRBJ1-1, with 7 positions matching TRBD1. The CDR3 extends over 14 amino acids. V dropped 5 bases and J dropped 8; count of bases not matched to a gene: 14. Germline CDR1 reads DFQATT; CDR2 reads SNEGSKA (reference sequence). CDR3 protein: CSAPREDRWTEAFF. Written as DNA, the CDR3 is TGCAGTGCTCCCCGTGAGGACAGGTGGACCGAAGCTTTCTTT.

This clonotype was seen at least ten times. The chain links TRBV7-6 to TRBJ2-1; 7 nucleotides align to TRBD2. V lost 5 bases to trimming and J lost 8 bases; unmatched junction nucleotides: 9. The germline V gene encodes CDR1 SGHVS and CDR2 FNYEAQ. The CDR3 runs 14 residues. DNA of the CDR3: TGTGCCAGCAGCCCCGGGACTACTCGGGATGAGCAGTTCTTC. This gives the protein CASSPGTTRDEQFF. The full variable domain, with the rest looked up from reference TRBV7-6 and TRBJ2-1, is GAGVSQSPRYKVTKRGQDVALRCDPISGHVSLYWYRQALGQGPEFLTYFNYEAQQDKSGLPNDRFSAERPEGSISTLTIQRTEQRDSAMYRCASSPGTTRDEQFFGPGTRLTVL.

The chain couples TRBV5-8 to TRBJ2-6, with unresolved D. Per the germline V gene, CDR1 is SGHTS and CDR2 is YDEGEE. The CDR3 has 19 amino acids. With 0 bases removed from V and 0 bases from J, the gap between germline ends came to 16 bases. CDR3 sequence reads: CASSLVGLTYGSGANVLTF. CDR3 coding DNA: TGTGCCAGCAGCTTGGTAGGTTTGACTTACGGCTCTGGGGCCAACGTCCTGACTTTC.

The V and J genes are TRBV6-1 and TRBJ2-7, with D possibly called TRBD1 or TRBD2 (5 bases each). In germline, CDR1 is MNHNS, CDR2 SASEGT. V was cut by 1 base and J by 6 bases, with 16 bases left in between. This CDR3 contains 15 residues. CDR3 residues: CASSEGTDLGGEQYF. In nucleotides, the CDR3 is TGTGCCAGCAGTGAAGGTACAGACCTTGGGGGCGAGCAGTACTTC.

The CDR3 sequence: CASSFWRVAGGPTDTQYF. In DNA form, the CDR3 reads TGTGCCAGCAGTTTTTGGAGGGTAGCGGGGGGCCCCACAGATACGCAGTATTTT. The rearrangement joins TRBV12-3 or TRBV12-4 to TRBJ2-3; 10 positions match TRBD2. The CDR3 is made up of 18 amino acids. V shed 3 bases, J shed 2 bases, and the junction held 11 bases outside the gene matches.

This clonotype was seen a few times. This rearrangement joins TRBV24-1 to TRBJ1-2; TRBD1 matches 8 bases. This CDR3 has 15 amino acids. The germline CDR1 and CDR2 sequences are KGHDR and SFDVKD. The V segment lost 3 bases and the J segment 3 bases; nucleotides outside the gene matches: 5. CDR3 sequence: CATSDPGQGDYGYTF. The CDR3 DNA reads TGTGCCACCAGTGATCCTGGACAGGGCGACTATGGCTACACCTTC.

The rearrangement uses TRBV9 and TRBJ2-5; no reliable D call. Germline V gene data show CDR1 as SGDLS and CDR2 as YYNGEE. Trimming stripped 3 bases from V and 0 bases from J, with 6 bases between. CDR3 length: 13 residues. The CDR3 region is CASSAMNQETQYF. The DNA of the CDR3 is TGTGCCAGCAGCGCTATGAACCAAGAGACCCAGTACTTC.

There are many counts of this clonotype. The chain carries TRBV11-2 and TRBJ1-1, with D perhaps matching TRBD1 (5 bases). CDR3 size: 14 residues. The ends were cut back, 1 base at V and 10 bases at J, with 16 bases in the middle. Germline CDR1 and CDR2: SGHAT and FQNNGV. CDR3 DNA: TGTGCCAGCAGCTTAGCCAGGGCCTCATTCGGAGCTTTCTTT. Amino acid sequence: CASSLARASFGAFF.

In this sample, this clonotype turned up a few times. The V and J genes are TRBV9 and TRBJ2-5; possibly TRBD2 for D (7 bases). The CDR3 extends over 15 amino acids. V lost 4 bases to trimming and J lost 4 bases, with 17 bases between them. Germline loops: CDR1 SGDLS, CDR2 YYNGEE. CDR3 coding DNA: TGTGCCAGCAGCCGGAGGGGGGGCTTAGGAGAGACCCAGTACTTC. Its translation is CASSRRGGLGETQYF.

Points on this clonotype: Possible read error: a much larger clone is one base away. The chain combines TRBV29-1 with TRBJ2-5, with D unresolved. The DNA end lines up better with TRBJ2-1; the J call may be wrong. Germline CDR1 and CDR2: SQVTM and ANQGSEA. CDR3 length equals 15 residues. CDR3 sequence: CSVEGSSFVQETQFF. CDR3 coding DNA: TGCAGCGTTGAGGGATCGAGCTTTGTGCAAGAGACCCAGTTCTTC.

This clonotype was found a few times. V usage is TRBV29-1 and J usage is TRBJ2-3; possible D gene TRBD2, 6 bases. V was cut by 6 bases and J by 6 bases, with 16 bases left in between. The germline CDR1 and CDR2 sequences are SQVTM and ANQGSEA. The CDR3 has 13 residues. The CDR3, as DNA: TGCAGCGTCCGGGGACTCTGGGGCGATACGCAGTATTTT. Amino acid sequence: CSVRGLWGDTQYF.

The rearrangement uses TRBV7-9 and TRBJ2-2; maybe TRBD1 (6 bases). This CDR3 contains 13 residues. Germline CDR1 SEHNR, CDR2 FQNEAQ (reference sequence). Deletions cut 10 bases from V and 5 bases from J, with 14 bases between. The CDR3 sequence: CAIEQGATGELFF. CDR3 nucleotides: TGTGCCATCGAACAGGGAGCGACCGGGGAGCTGTTTTTT.

This chain connects TRBV7-2 to TRBJ1-2, with unresolved D. Germline loops: CDR1 SGHTA, CDR2 FQGNSA. Trimming took off 5 bases at V and 4 bases at J, with 11 bases between the two ends. This CDR3 has 13 residues. CDR3 protein: CASSLPSGYGYTF. The CDR3 DNA is TGTGCCAGCAGCCTTCCCAGTGGCTATGGCTACACCTTC.

This clonotype was seen a few times. V gene TRBV5-1 combines with J gene TRBJ2-1, with 8 bases that match TRBD1. CDR1 is SGHRS, CDR2 YFSETQ, per germline. This CDR3 comprises 14 residues. J lost 3 bases, V lost 5 bases, and 4 bases had no gene match. The CDR3 DNA reads TGCGCCAGCAGGCGGGACAGGAACTACAATGAGCAGTTCTTC. Translating it yields CASRRDRNYNEQFF.

This chain connects TRBV19 to TRBJ2-1; 9 bases align to TRBD2. Germline V CDR1 and CDR2: LNHDA, SQIVND (reference sequence). Trimming took 2 bases from V and 8 from J; bases not matched to a gene: 10. This CDR3 is built from 16 residues. The CDR3 here is CASSISGGTTFYEQFF. The CDR3, as DNA: TGTGCCAGTAGTATAAGCGGGGGGACGACTTTTTATGAGCAGTTCTTC.

This clonotype showed up just a few times. This chain joins TRBV12-3 or TRBV12-4 and TRBJ2-5, with 9 bases matching TRBD2. Trimming at V came to 2 bases and at J to 2 bases, leaving 6 bases not matched to a gene. The CDR3 has 16 residues. CDR3 coding DNA: TGTGCCAGCAGTTTAAACAGCGGGGGGCTACAAGAGACCCAGTACTTC. As protein: CASSLNSGGLQETQYF.

This clonotype was seen only a few times. A read error may be the cause here, since a much bigger clone is one base away. This sequence joins TRBV30 and TRBJ2-1; D assignment may be TRBD1 or TRBD2 (5 bases each). The CDR3 sequence is 15 residues long. Germline V gives CDR1 GTSNPN, CDR2 SVGIG (reference sequence). V lost 2 bases, J lost 8 bases, and 19 bases lay in between. The CDR3 is CAWSPRGRLPDEQFF. In DNA, the CDR3 is TGTGCCTGGAGTCCACGGGGCAGGTTACCGGATGAGCAGTTCTTC. Looking up the rest from reference TRBV30 and TRBJ2-1 gives the full variable domain: SQTIHQWPATLVQPVGSPLSLECTVEGTSNPNLYWYRQAAGRGLQLLFYSVGIGQISSEVPQNLSASRPQDRQFILSSKKLLLSDSGFYLCAWSPRGRLPDEQFFGPGTRLTVL.

This clonotype appeared once. The chain couples TRBV2 to TRBJ1-4; possible D gene TRBD1, 5 bases. This CDR3 region has 14 residues. V lost 0 bases and J lost 7, with 9 bases in between. Germline V CDR1 and CDR2: SNHLY, FYNNEI. The CDR3 coding sequence is TGTGCCAGCAGTGAAGCCAGGGCAGGTGAAAAACTGTTTTTT. It is translated as CASSEARAGEKLFF.

This clonotype was counted ten times or more. The genes are TRBV18 and TRBJ2-5, with a weak D call TRBD2 (5 bases). The CDR3 runs 13 residues. V dropped 5 bases and J dropped 2 bases, with 9 bases sitting between them. In germline, CDR1 is KGHSH, CDR2 LQKENI. The CDR3 nucleotides read TGTGCCAGCTCAACCGGGGTTCAAGAGACCCAGTACTTC. It codes for CASSTGVQETQYF.